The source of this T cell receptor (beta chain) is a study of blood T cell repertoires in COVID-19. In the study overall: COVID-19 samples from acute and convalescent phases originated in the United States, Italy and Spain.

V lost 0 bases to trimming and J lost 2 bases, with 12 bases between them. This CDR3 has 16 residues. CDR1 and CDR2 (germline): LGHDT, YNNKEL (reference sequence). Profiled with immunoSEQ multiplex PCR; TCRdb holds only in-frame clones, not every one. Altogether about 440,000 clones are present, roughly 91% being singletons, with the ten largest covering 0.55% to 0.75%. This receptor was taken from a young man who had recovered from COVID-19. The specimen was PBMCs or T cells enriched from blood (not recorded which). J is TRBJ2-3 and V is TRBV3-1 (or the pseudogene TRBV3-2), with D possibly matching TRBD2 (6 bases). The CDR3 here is CASSQELAGHTDTQYF. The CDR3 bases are TGTGCCAGCAGCCAAGAACTTGCGGGGCACACAGATACGCAGTATTTT.